The rows below give T cell receptor beta chains drawn from one sample of a study of CD8+ T cells in alopecia areata. Clones were sequenced by immunoSEQ multiplex PCR, and TCRdb holds only the in-frame ones, with some missing. The sample holds 90,000 to 100,000 clones, 50% to 75% seen once. Sample: CD8+ T cells sorted from blood, taken at week 4, from a patient treated with tofacitinib. The receptors were sampled from a human donor with alopecia areata. CDR3s include the opening cysteine and the closing phenylalanine or tryptophan.

cdr3_aa: CASSEGRGAQETQYF
v_call: TRBV2

cdr3_aa: CASSQDLWREGGDEQFF
v_call: TRBV14

cdr3_aa: CASRSGGATDTQYF
v_call: TRBV5-4

cdr3_aa: CASTLWDSSTDTQYF
v_call: TRBV7-2

cdr3_aa: CASSLVGLAAQETQYF
v_call: TRBV7-2

cdr3_aa: CASRGRLQETQYF
v_call: TRBV19

cdr3_aa: CAWTTHEAATDTQYF
v_call: TRBV30

cdr3_aa: CASTAVRTLKDTQYF
v_call: TRBV2

cdr3_aa: CASSSGQGDGYTF
v_call: TRBV7-2

cdr3_aa: CASSPPGGNTEAFF
v_call: TRBV27

cdr3_aa: CASSQDLSGELFF
v_call: TRBV4-1